A selection of T cell receptor beta chains follows, all from one sample in a study of tumor and adjacent non-tumor tissue in lung cancer. TCRdb reanalysed the multiplex PCR reads using MiXCR and keeps one entry per CDR3 protein. This sample yields about 200,000 distinct CDR3 sequences, of which 60% to 75% are seen a single time; 20% to 25% belongs to the top ten. What was sequenced was lung tumor tissue. The receptors were sampled from a man aged 55-75 years with non-small cell lung cancer. CDR3s include the opening cysteine and the closing phenylalanine or tryptophan. The order of the fields is clone size, V gene, CDR3 protein. Clone size appears in some rows only: once, few, many, or a class for an expanded clone.

NA,TRBV6-6,CASNFGPIIYDYTF
few,TRBV12-3/TRBV12-4,CASSLRGTDTGELFF
NA,TRBV28,CANSSAGGPSYEQYF
once,TRBV6-5,CASMRDSTGTQYF
NA,TRBV20-1,CNAGGQGANEQYF
NA,TRBV5-1,CASSSRDRGNYGYTF
NA,TRBV7-8,CASSLAWGSLYEQYF
NA,TRBV6-6,CASSLDSAQESQYF
NA,TRBV5-4,CASSMEGGQTQTQYF
many,TRBV20-1,CSARGEKHSSYEQYF
medium-sized,TRBV11-3,CASSSGPVQETQYF
NA,TRBV20-1,CSAVRWQRTGELFF
NA,TRBV4-2,CVSSKKGSISIDTQYF
NA,TRBV4-2,CASSPPGQMNTEDFF
NA,TRBV28,CANSRSQETQYF
NA,TRBV11-3,CASSLGGSTNDQFF
few,TRBV5-5,CASSLVLNSYEQYF
few,TRBV20-1,CSARIEGLAGRPYNEQFF
NA,TRBV11-3,CASSVLAGGYGETKYF
NA,TRBV6-5,CASSQRVSGNEKLFF
many,TRBV7-9,CASIAAIKQSSGANVLTF
NA,TRBV4-3,CASSQGHVGICGKLFF
NA,TRBV6-1,CASSGGSGNTKAFF
NA,TRBV11-3,CARSRRSTDTQYF
NA,TRBV28,CASKWAAGTNYGYTF
NA,TRBV20-1,CSAAGTGATNYGYTF
NA,TRBV11-2,CASTPEEYLSGNTIFF
NA,TRBV29-1,CSLRTAGTDTQYF
NA,TRBV4-3,CASSRNGREWGKNIQYF
many,TRBV12-3/TRBV12-4,CASSFTGGNSPLHF
many,TRBV29-1,CSVDSRGRNEQFF
NA,TRBV4-1,CASSPPGQISYGYIF
NA,TRBV20-1,CSAAYWGETQYF
NA,TRBV28,CASSIPPSTDTQYF
NA,TRBV20-1,CSASRADSNQPQHF
NA,TRBV2,CASSDGYTANTGELFF
NA,TRBV6-1,CVSSGGSGNTEAFF
many,TRBV11-3,CAILDRQGEAFF
once,TRBV6-5,CVSSYSLAGHEDTGELFF
NA,TRBV12-3/TRBV12-4,CASSHSGGGQPQHF
many,TRBV20-1,CSAYLPLAGELTQYF
NA,TRBV12-3/TRBV12-4,CANSLQGGPGNTVYF
many,TRBV20-1,CSASAGTRSDNEQFF
NA,TRBV12-3/TRBV12-4,CANSLSPGRGKNIQYF
NA,TRBV4-1,CASSQEFREGGTEAFF
many,TRBV20-1,CSAKPRDRGSVNTEAFF
many,TRBV12-3/TRBV12-4,CASNLRSNQPQHF
once,TRBV4-2,CASNQDRVATGELFF
NA,TRBV11-2,CASSSHGVAEAFF
NA,TRBV11-2,CASSTVGSGGRETQHF
NA,TRBV4-3,CTSNQDLQLSGQQYF
medium-sized,TRBV6-2/TRBV6-3,CASRRGNQETQYF
NA,TRBV20-1,CSAPRDENQPQHF
NA,TRBV7-8,CASSFGLIMNTEAFF
NA,TRBV14,CAYSQLGETQYF
once,TRBV11-3,CASSPQGSSSGASVLTF
many,TRBV6-2/TRBV6-3,CASSHHEQFF